The 29 T cell receptor beta chains presented below share a single source sample, sequenced in a study of cytomegalovirus exposure and HLA in healthy donors. Researchers ran the PCR with 60 Vbeta and 13 Jbeta primers. Libraries were prepared by immunoSEQ multiplex PCR; TCRdb keeps only in-frame clonotypes and omits some of them. This sample has approximately 170,000 clones, with 60% to 85% found just once. Sequencing was carried out using PBMCs. The receptors originated from a male donor in good health and CMV-seropositive.

The chain recombines TRBV9 with TRBJ1-2; 9 nucleotides agree with TRBD1. The CDR3 is made up of 16 amino acids. Looked up from germline, CDR1 is SGDLS and CDR2 is YYNGEE. J was trimmed by 4 bases and V by 0 bases; bases with no gene match: 7. CDR3 coding DNA: TGTGCCAGCAGCGTAGAGGACAGGGGACTCCCCTATGGCTACACCTTC. Translating it yields CASSVEDRGLPYGYTF.

The chain carries TRBV9 and TRBJ1-2, with TRBD1 matching 8 bases. J lost 7 bases, V lost 3 bases, and 11 bases had no gene match. The germline gives CDR1 SGDLS, CDR2 YYNGEE. This CDR3 has 15 residues. CDR3 bases: TGTGCCAGCAGCGCCTCGGGACAGGAGTACTGTGGCTACACCTTC. Its translation: CASSASGQEYCGYTF.

The chain carries TRBV4-3 and TRBJ1-2; 9 bases align to TRBD1. CDR3 length: 13 residues. V dropped 4 bases and J dropped 5; count of bases not matched to a gene: 2. Germline V lookup: CDR1 LGHNA, CDR2 YSLEER. Here the CDR3 DNA reads TGCGCCAGCAGCCGGGACAGGGCTTATGGCTACACCTTC. Translating it yields CASSRDRAYGYTF.

This clone was observed a few times. The rearrangement links TRBV2 to TRBJ1-2; D is uncertain. Per the germline V gene, CDR1 is SNHLY and CDR2 is FYNNEI. Trimming shortened V by 2 bases and J by 8 bases, and 12 bases separated the two germline ends. CDR3 length: 13 amino acids. CDR3 in amino acids: CASSEIGVWGYTF. CDR3 DNA sequence: TGTGCCAGCAGTGAAATCGGGGTATGGGGCTACACCTTC. Filled out from reference TRBV2 and TRBJ1-2, the complete variable domain reads EPEVTQTPSHQVTQMGQEVILRCVPISNHLYFYWYRQILGQKVEFLVSFYNNEISEKSEIFDDQFSVERPDGSNFTLKIRSTKLEDSAMYFCASSEIGVWGYTFGSGTRLTVV.

This clone came up a few times. The genes are TRBV2 and TRBJ2-1; 14 bases agree with TRBD2. CDR1 and CDR2 (germline): SNHLY, FYNNEI. The CDR3 spans 17 residues. Trimming removed 1 base from V and 4 bases from J; junction bases left unmatched: 3. The CDR3 loop reads CASSEGTSGGRYNEQFF. CDR3 sequence (DNA): TGTGCCAGCAGTGAAGGGACTAGCGGGGGGCGATACAATGAGCAGTTCTTC.

The rearrangement uses TRBV1 and TRBJ1-2; the table's D call TRBD1 went unverified against the DNA. TRBV1 is termed a pseudogene. The CDR3 is 17 residues long. For the CDR3, the DNA is TGCACCAGCAGCCAAGATCTCGACAGGGACGGTGTGGATGGCTACACCTTC. Its translation: CTSSQDLDRDGVDGYTF.

The chain joins TRBV29-1 to TRBJ1-1, with 8 positions matching TRBD1. Looked up from germline, CDR1 is SQVTM and CDR2 is ANQGSEA. CDR3 length: 16 amino acids. The V and J ends lost 5 bases and 0 bases, in that order; junction bases with no gene match: 11. DNA of the CDR3: TGCAGCGTTAGGGTCCCGACAGGGGACATGAACACTGAAGCTTTCTTT. It specifies CSVRVPTGDMNTEAFF.

The J gene is TRBJ1-2, the V gene TRBV9, with D possibly matching TRBD1 (6 bases). The CDR3 length is 14 residues. V was trimmed by 4 bases and J by 4 bases, leaving 14 bases between them. CDR1 is SGDLS, CDR2 YYNGEE, per germline. For the CDR3, the DNA is TGTGCCAGCAGCCCAGCCGCAGGGGCCTATGGCTACACCTTC. As protein: CASSPAAGAYGYTF.

The rearrangement uses TRBV28 and TRBJ1-2; D perhaps matches TRBD1 (6 bases). V was cut by 3 bases and J by 8 bases, with 19 bases left in between. CDR1 and CDR2 from the germline V gene are MDHEN and SYDVKM. This CDR3 is 15 amino acids long. The CDR3 loop reads CASSFEGHLTGGYTF. CDR3 sequence (DNA): TGTGCCAGCAGTTTTGAGGGACACTTGACGGGGGGCTACACCTTC.

V and J are TRBV9 and TRBJ1-1; D ambiguous. CDR3 length: 16 residues. The V end was cut by 3 bases, the J end by 0 bases, with 15 bases between. Germline loops: CDR1 SGDLS, CDR2 YYNGEE. CDR3 loop: CASSGEGISMNTEAFF. The CDR3 nucleotides read TGTGCCAGCAGCGGGGAGGGCATATCTATGAACACTGAAGCTTTCTTT.

The chain has TRBV11-2 and TRBJ2-6; D gene ambiguous. The germline V gene encodes CDR1 SGHAT and CDR2 FQNNGV. Trimming took off 0 bases at V and 0 bases at J, with 12 bases between the two ends. CDR3 size: 18 residues. The CDR3 sequence: CASSLDRVPSSGANVLTF. As DNA, the CDR3 is TGTGCCAGCAGCTTAGATCGGGTTCCTAGCTCTGGGGCCAACGTCCTGACTTTC.

This sequence joins TRBV5-1 and TRBJ2-3; TRBD2 matches 8 bases. V shed 3 bases, J shed 2 bases, and the junction held 8 bases outside the gene matches. This CDR3 comprises 16 residues. From germline, CDR1 is SGHRS and CDR2 YFSETQ. CDR3 coding DNA: TGCGCCAGCAGCTGGGAGGGACTAGTTACCACAGATACGCAGTATTTT. The encoded protein is CASSWEGLVTTDTQYF. The variable domain in full, completed from reference TRBV5-1 and TRBJ2-3, reads KAGVTQTPRYLIKTRGQQVTLSCSPISGHRSVSWYQQTPGQGLQFLFEYFSETQRNKGNFPGRFSGRQFSNSRSEMNVSTLELGDSALYLCASSWEGLVTTDTQYFGPGTRLTVL.

The chain uses TRBV19 and TRBJ2-3; the D gene is possibly TRBD1 (9 bases). Trimming took off 3 bases at V and 3 bases at J, with 16 bases between the two ends. The CDR3 is made up of 16 amino acids. CDR1 and CDR2 (germline): LNHDA, SQIVND (reference sequence). The CDR3 bases are TGTGCCAGTAGTATCGGGACAGGGACTAGGACAGATACGCAGTATTTT. Amino acid sequence: CASSIGTGTRTDTQYF.

The rearrangement uses TRBV30 and TRBJ1-2; a possible D gene is TRBD1 (6 bases). Germline-derived CDR1 and CDR2 are GTSNPN and SVGIG (reference sequence). Deletions cut 2 bases from V and 0 bases from J, with 16 bases between. CDR3 size: 16 residues. CDR3 in DNA: TGTGCCTGGAGTACCAAAGTAGACAGGCCTAACTATGGCTACACCTTC. As protein: CAWSTKVDRPNYGYTF.

The rearrangement links TRBV4-2 to TRBJ1-2, with no clear D. CDR1 is LGHNA, CDR2 YNFKEQ, per germline. The CDR3 sequence is 15 residues long. The ends were cut back, 0 bases at V and 4 bases at J, with 12 bases in the middle. CDR3 amino acids: CASSQDDGNTYGYTF. Here the CDR3 DNA reads TGTGCCAGCAGCCAAGATGACGGGAATACCTATGGCTACACCTTC.

The J gene is TRBJ1-2, the V gene TRBV27; maybe TRBD1 (6 bases). Trimming stripped 2 bases from V and 2 bases from J, with 6 bases between. This CDR3 comprises 13 residues. Germline V gives CDR1 MNHEY, CDR2 SMNVEV (reference sequence). CDR3 bases: TGTGCCAGCAGTTTACAGGGGAACTATGGCTACACCTTC. It is translated as CASSLQGNYGYTF.

V gene TRBV29-1 combines with J gene TRBJ2-5; TRBD1 matches 9 bases. The germline V gene encodes CDR1 SQVTM and CDR2 ANQGSEA. This CDR3 has 16 amino acids. With V trimmed by 1 base and J by 5 bases, 11 bases remained unmatched. CDR3 nucleotide sequence: TGCAGCGTTGAAGGGGACAGGGCTCGCGCATGGGAGACCCAGTACTTC. Translation gives CSVEGDRARAWETQYF.

This chain's CDR3 is CASSPAGQIFNEQFF. The CDR3 DNA reads TGTGCCAGCAGCCCCGCGGGACAGATCTTTAATGAGCAGTTCTTC. The chain joins TRBV4-2 to TRBJ2-1; TRBD1 might be the D (7 bases). This CDR3 region has 15 residues. The germline CDR1 and CDR2 sequences are LGHNA and YNFKEQ. The germline V and J ends were trimmed by 4 bases and 7 bases, with 17 bases remaining between them.

The chain has TRBV7-9 and TRBJ2-2; 10 nucleotides match TRBD2. Germline values: CDR1 SEHNR, CDR2 FQNEAQ (reference sequence). The CDR3 length is 15 residues. V trimming: 4 bases; J trimming: 8 bases; junction bases outside the gene matches: 7. Here the CDR3 reads CASSSLAGPSGELFF. CDR3 coding DNA: TGTGCCAGCAGCTCACTAGCGGGGCCTTCGGGGGAGCTGTTTTTT.

This rearrangement joins TRBV7-6 to TRBJ2-2, with 8 bases aligning to TRBD1. Germline CDR1 SGHVS, CDR2 FNYEAQ. CDR3 size: 15 residues. V lost 1 base to trimming and J lost 11 bases; unmatched junction nucleotides: 9. The CDR3 nucleotides are TGTGCCAGCAGCTTAGAGGTTGACAGGGGCCGAGAGCTGTTTTTT. Protein product: CASSLEVDRGRELFF.

The chain couples TRBV4-2 to TRBJ2-7; 9 bases fit TRBD2. Germline CDR1 is LGHNA and CDR2 is YNFKEQ. CDR3 length: 13 residues. V lost 4 bases, J lost 3 bases, and 1 base stayed unmatched. This CDR3 is CASSPSGDYEQYF. The CDR3 nucleotides read TGTGCCAGCAGCCCTAGCGGGGACTACGAGCAGTACTTC.

CDR3 loop: CAWSPGQDPQYF. The CDR3 DNA reads TGTGCCTGGAGCCCTGGACAGGATCCGCAGTATTTT. The J gene is TRBJ2-3, the V gene TRBV30; 7 nucleotides agree with TRBD1. The CDR3 has 12 amino acids. J lost 10 bases, V lost 3 bases, and 7 bases had no gene match. Germline V lookup: CDR1 GTSNPN, CDR2 SVGIG (reference sequence).

The chain is built from TRBV15 and TRBJ1-1, with unresolved D. The CDR3 covers 14 residues. V was clipped by 1 base and J by 8 bases, with 14 bases between them. Germline CDR1 and CDR2: LNHNV and YYDKDF (reference sequence). The CDR3 spells CATSRGFGYPEAFF. CDR3 DNA: TGTGCCACCAGCAGAGGGTTCGGGTACCCCGAAGCTTTCTTT.

V usage is TRBV9 and J usage is TRBJ1-5; possible D gene TRBD1, 6 bases. The ends were cut back, 3 bases at V and 2 bases at J, with 9 bases in the middle. This CDR3 comprises 14 residues. Germline values: CDR1 SGDLS, CDR2 YYNGEE. In nucleotides, the CDR3 is TGTGCCAGCAGCGATGCAGGGGGCAATCAGCCCCAGCATTTT. This gives the protein CASSDAGGNQPQHF.

V and J are TRBV5-5 and TRBJ2-2; D possibly corresponds to TRBD2 (6 bases). Deletions cut 4 bases from V and 1 base from J, with 11 bases between. CDR3 size: 15 residues. Germline CDR1 and CDR2: SGHKS and YYEKEE (reference sequence). This CDR3 reads CASSAGTGNTGELFF. The CDR3 nucleotides read TGTGCCAGCAGCGCCGGGACTGGGAACACCGGGGAGCTGTTTTTT.

This clone is deemed medium-sized. The chain carries TRBV30 and TRBJ2-1, with D possibly being TRBD2 (7 bases). The germline gives CDR1 GTSNPN, CDR2 SVGIG (reference sequence). The V end lost 0 bases, the J end lost 7 bases, and 19 bases lay between the germline ends. This CDR3 comprises 16 residues. The DNA of the CDR3 is TGTGCCTGGAGTGTTCCCCGGGGGGCCGGTTTGAATGAGCAGTTCTTC. It codes for CAWSVPRGAGLNEQFF. The full variable domain, in which reference TRBV30 and TRBJ2-1 provide the parts outside the CDR3, is SQTIHQWPATLVQPVGSPLSLECTVEGTSNPNLYWYRQAAGRGLQLLFYSVGIGQISSEVPQNLSASRPQDRQFILSSKKLLLSDSGFYLCAWSVPRGAGLNEQFFGPGTRLTVL.

This chain uses TRBV5-4 with TRBJ2-1, with D maybe TRBD1 (5 bases). This CDR3 region has 13 residues. Germline V CDR1 and CDR2: SGHNT, YYREEE (reference sequence). V shed 4 bases and J shed 8 bases, with 13 bases lying between them. CDR3 protein: CASSPRQTDEQFF. Here the CDR3 DNA reads TGTGCCAGCAGCCCACGACAGACCGATGAGCAGTTCTTC.

The V call is TRBV30, the J call TRBJ1-5; a possible D gene is TRBD1 (5 bases). The CDR3 runs 16 residues. CDR1 and CDR2 from the germline V gene are GTSNPN and SVGIG (reference sequence). Trimming removed 5 bases at V and 2 bases at J, with 19 bases between. The CDR3 reads CAWPIRQLGGNQPQHF. CDR3 in DNA: TGTGCCTGGCCCATTCGACAGCTTGGGGGCAATCAGCCCCAGCATTTT.

The J gene is TRBJ1-1, the V gene TRBV25-1; TRBD1 aligns across 12 bases. V gave up 11 bases and J gave up 4 bases; unmatched junction bases: 11. This CDR3 has 15 residues. The V gene's germline CDR1 is MGHDK and CDR2 SYGVNS. The CDR3 DNA reads as TGTGCCTCCTTAGGGGACAGGGGGCGCATCACTGAAGCTTTCTTT. Protein product: CASLGDRGRITEAFF.